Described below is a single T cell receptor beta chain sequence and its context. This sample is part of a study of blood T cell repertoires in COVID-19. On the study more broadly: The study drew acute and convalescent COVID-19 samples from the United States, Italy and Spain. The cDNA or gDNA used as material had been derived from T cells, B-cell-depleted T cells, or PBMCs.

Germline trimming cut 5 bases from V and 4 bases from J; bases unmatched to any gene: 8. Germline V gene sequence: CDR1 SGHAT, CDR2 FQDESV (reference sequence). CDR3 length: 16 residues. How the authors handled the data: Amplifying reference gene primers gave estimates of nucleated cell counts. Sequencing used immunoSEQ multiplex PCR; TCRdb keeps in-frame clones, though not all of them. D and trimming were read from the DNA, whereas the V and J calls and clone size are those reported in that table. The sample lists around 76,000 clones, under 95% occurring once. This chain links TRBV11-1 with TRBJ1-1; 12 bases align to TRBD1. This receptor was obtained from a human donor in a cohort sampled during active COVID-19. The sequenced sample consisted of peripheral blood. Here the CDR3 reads CASSPWDRGRGTEAFF. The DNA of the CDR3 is TGTGCCAGCAGCCCCTGGGACAGGGGGCGCGGCACTGAAGCTTTCTTT. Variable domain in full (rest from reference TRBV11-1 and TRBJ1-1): EAEVAQSPRYKITEKSQAVAFWCDPISGHATLYWYRQILGQGPELLVQFQDESVVDDSQLPKDRFSAERLKGVDSTLKIQPAELGDSAMYLCASSPWDRGRGTEAFFGQGTRLTVV.